The 9 T cell receptor beta chains given below trace back to one sample, sequenced in a study of Tregs in tolerant kidney transplant recipients. Mixed chimerism was transient after nonmyeloablative marrow transplants from related graft donors. Data came from immunoSEQ multiplex PCR; TCRdb stores just in-frame clones and leaves some out. The sample records 90,000 or so clones, 80% to 95% being singletons. The sample consisted of CD4+ T cells from blood (PBMCs), taken 12 months after the transplant. The receptor set was obtained from a human patient who received a combined kidney and bone marrow transplant. Some T cells could come from the graft donor.

V usage is TRBV30 and J usage is TRBJ2-4, with 11 bases matching TRBD1. The CDR3 spans 15 residues. CDR1 is GTSNPN and CDR2 is SVGIG in the germline V gene (reference sequence). V shed 5 bases, J shed 6 bases, and the junction held 9 bases outside the gene matches. The CDR3 sequence: CAWSRDRGFVNIQYF. CDR3 coding DNA: TGTGCCTGGTCTCGGGACAGGGGGTTTGTAAACATTCAGTACTTC. The variable domain in full, with the rest retrieved from reference TRBV30 and TRBJ2-4, is SQTIHQWPATLVQPVGSPLSLECTVEGTSNPNLYWYRQAAGRGLQLLFYSVGIGQISSEVPQNLSASRPQDRQFILSSKKLLLSDSGFYLCAWSRDRGFVNIQYFGAGTRLSVL.

This chain links TRBV6-1 with TRBJ1-1, with a possible D match to TRBD1 (5 bases). Germline V CDR1 and CDR2: MNHNS, SASEGT. Trimming removed 10 bases from V and 1 base from J, with 19 bases in between. CDR3 length: 15 residues. CDR3 sequence reads: CATIPGRSGNTEAFF. The CDR3, as DNA: TGTGCCACGATCCCAGGGAGGTCTGGGAACACTGAAGCTTTCTTT.

This chain links TRBV28 with TRBJ2-1, with D tentatively TRBD2 (5 bases). CDR1 MDHEN and CDR2 SYDVKM come from the germline V gene. The CDR3 is 12 amino acids. V lost 4 bases, J lost 15 bases, and 16 bases lay in between. The CDR3 DNA reads as TGTGCCAGCAGTTGGATCGGACGAGCGGCGTTCTTC. Residues: CASSWIGRAAFF.

The rearrangement uses TRBV5-1 and TRBJ2-5; TRBD2 might be the D (6 bases). The germline CDR1 and CDR2 sequences are SGHRS and YFSETQ. CDR3 length: 14 residues. V was cut by 2 bases and J by 5 bases, with 13 bases left in between. The CDR3 bases are TGCGCCAGCAGCTTTGCGGGATACGGGGAGACCCAGTACTTC. It translates to CASSFAGYGETQYF.

This chain links TRBV7-2 with TRBJ2-1; TRBD1 matches at 9 bases. CDR1 is SGHTA, CDR2 FQGNSA, per germline. The CDR3 is made up of 14 amino acids. J gave up 3 bases and V 5 bases, and 2 bases lay outside the gene matches. This CDR3 is CASSPTGGYNEQFF. CDR3 DNA sequence: TGTGCCAGCAGCCCGACAGGGGGCTACAATGAGCAGTTCTTC.

This clone was found once. This chain joins TRBV5-4 and TRBJ2-7; TRBD2 is a possible D gene (6 bases). V shed 0 bases and J shed 2 bases, with 18 bases lying between them. CDR1 and CDR2 from the germline V gene are SGHNT and YYREEE (reference sequence). The length of the CDR3 is 17 residues. For the CDR3, the DNA is TGTGCCAGCAGCTTGGCCGGGGCGGGACGGGCCCCCTACGAGCAGTACTTC. This gives the protein CASSLAGAGRAPYEQYF.

This chain joins TRBV18 and TRBJ1-2, with TRBD1 as a possible D gene (5 bases). This CDR3 has 12 amino acids. Trimming removed 8 bases from V and 7 bases from J, with 14 bases in between. Per the germline V gene, CDR1 is KGHSH and CDR2 is LQKENI. CDR3 nucleotide sequence: TGTGCCAGCGCGAACGGGGGGAGTGGCTACACCTTC. It is translated as CASANGGSGYTF.

This clone was recorded only once. The rearrangement joins TRBV19 to TRBJ1-5, with D unresolved. Germline CDR1 is LNHDA and CDR2 is SQIVND (reference sequence). Trimming removed 5 bases from V and 2 bases from J, with 7 bases in between. This CDR3 comprises 13 residues. The CDR3 DNA reads as TGTGCCAGTAGTGCCCGGGGCAATCAGCCCCAGCATTTT. Its protein product is CASSARGNQPQHF.

J is TRBJ2-7 and V is TRBV28, with TRBD1 matching 7 bases. There are 13 residues in the CDR3. Germline trimming cut 6 bases from V and 6 bases from J; bases unmatched to any gene: 8. Germline V CDR1 and CDR2: MDHEN, SYDVKM. The CDR3 nucleotides read TGTGCCAGCAGCACGACAGGGTTACCCGAGCAGTACTTC. Translating gives CASSTTGLPEQYF. The whole variable domain, filled in from reference TRBV28 and TRBJ2-7, reads DVKVTQSSRYLVKRTGEKVFLECVQDMDHENMFWYRQDPGLGLRLIYFSYDVKMKEKGDIPEGYSVSREKKERFSLILESASTNQTSMYLCASSTTGLPEQYFGPGTRLTVT.